This T cell receptor beta chain was obtained from a study of OX40 agonist ivuxolimab in advanced cancers. The CDR3 extends over 14 amino acids. Germline V gene lookup returns CDR1 GTSNPN and CDR2 SVGIG (reference sequence). The J segment lost 2 bases and the V segment lost 3 bases, leaving 7 bases of the junction unmatched. Only in-frame clones appear in the TCRdb table, and some are missing; sequencing was by immunoSEQ multiplex PCR. This table has 50,000 to 65,000 clones, approximately 80% appearing once. This sequence was found in an adult with an advanced solid tumor such as melanoma, head and neck, liver or kidney cancer. Sequenced here: CD4+ or CD8+ T cells sorted from blood, sampled in a trial of the OX40 agonist ivuxolimab. The chain joins TRBV30 to TRBJ2-7; TRBD2 matches at 7 bases. The CDR3 loop is CAWRGGGSPYEQYF. The CDR3, as DNA: TGTGCCTGGAGGGGTGGCGGGAGCCCCTACGAGCAGTACTTC.